Reported below is one T cell receptor (beta chain). The authors' processing: Counts of nucleated cells, estimated from reference gene primer amplification, were obtained. The data were produced by immunoSEQ multiplex PCR, yet TCRdb's version contains in-frame clones alone and is incomplete. V and J calls and clone size come straight from that table; D and trimming were deduced from the DNA. The sample holds about 80,000 clones, over 75% seen once. Germline CDR1 is LGHDT and CDR2 is YNNKEL (reference sequence). There are 16 residues in the CDR3. V lost 1 base, J lost 0 bases, and 5 bases stayed unmatched. The data originate from a study of blood T cell repertoires in COVID-19. In the study overall: Acute and convalescent COVID-19 samples came from the United States, Italy and Spain.

Enrollment of patients from Seattle took place during active infection, with longitudinal follow-up. This chain links TRBV3-1 (or the pseudogene TRBV3-2) with TRBJ2-5, with TRBD2 identical over 7 bases. The source is a man aged 50 to 59 with COVID-19, enrolled during active disease. Sequencing was carried out using peripheral blood. For the CDR3, the DNA is TGTGCCAGCAGCCAAGGGTGGGGGGGATACCAAGAGACCCAGTACTTC. It encodes CASSQGWGGYQETQYF.